This TCR beta chain was retrieved from a study of cytomegalovirus exposure and HLA in healthy donors. Study-level background: The 120 validation repertoires and the 666 first-cohort repertoires shared a platform, a later analysis reported.

TCRdb keeps only in-frame clones here, not all; method: immunoSEQ multiplex PCR. The sample yields tens of thousands of clones, around 93% seen once. Concerning this clone: Its matching antigen is unknown.

Germline lookup yields CDR1 MNHNY and CDR2 SVGAGI (reference sequence). Trimming cost V 6 bases and J 4 bases; bases outside gene matches: 8. This CDR3 spans 16 amino acids. Whole-study findings and limits: A subsequent analysis found that TCR clusters from the first cohort also tended to co-occur in the 120 or so validation repertoires, with around 94% of cluster scores above 0. The classifier, whose performance was assessed in both the original and validation cohorts, reportedly diagnosed cytomegalovirus status with high specificity and sensitivity. The listing of fewer than 200 TCR beta chains classed them as cytomegalovirus-associated.

This clonotype was sampled from a woman under 40 in good health and CMV-seropositive. The source material was PBMCs. The J gene is TRBJ2-2, the V gene TRBV6-6, with 10 bases matching TRBD2. The CDR3 sequence: CASSPRGLAATGELFF. DNA for the CDR3: TGTGCCAGCAGCCCGCGCGGACTAGCGGCCACCGGGGAGCTGTTTTTT.